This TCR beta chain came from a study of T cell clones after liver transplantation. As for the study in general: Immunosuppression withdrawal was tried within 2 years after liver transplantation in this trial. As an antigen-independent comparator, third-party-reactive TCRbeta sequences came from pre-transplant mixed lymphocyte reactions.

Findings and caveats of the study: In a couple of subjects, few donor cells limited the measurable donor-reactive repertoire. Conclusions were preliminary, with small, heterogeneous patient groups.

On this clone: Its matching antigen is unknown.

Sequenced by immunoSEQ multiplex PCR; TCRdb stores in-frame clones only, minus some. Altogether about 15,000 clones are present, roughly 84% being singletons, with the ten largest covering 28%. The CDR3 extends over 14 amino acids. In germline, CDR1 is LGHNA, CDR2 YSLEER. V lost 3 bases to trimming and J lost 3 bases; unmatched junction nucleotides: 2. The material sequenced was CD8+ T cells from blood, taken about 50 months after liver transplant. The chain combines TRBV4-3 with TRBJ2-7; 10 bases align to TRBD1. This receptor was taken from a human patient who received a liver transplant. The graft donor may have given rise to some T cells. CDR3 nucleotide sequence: TGCGCCAGCAGCCAGGGGGACAGGGGCTACGAGCAGTACTTC. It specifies CASSQGDRGYEQYF.